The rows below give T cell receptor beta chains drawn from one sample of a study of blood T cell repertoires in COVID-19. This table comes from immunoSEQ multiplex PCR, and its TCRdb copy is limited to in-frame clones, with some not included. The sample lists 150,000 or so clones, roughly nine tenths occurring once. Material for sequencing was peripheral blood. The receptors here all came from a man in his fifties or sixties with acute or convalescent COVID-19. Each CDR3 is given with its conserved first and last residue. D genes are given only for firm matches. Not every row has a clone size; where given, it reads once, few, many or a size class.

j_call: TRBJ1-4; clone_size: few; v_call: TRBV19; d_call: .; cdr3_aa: CASSKGGSGDEKLFF; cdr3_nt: TGTGCCAGTTCTAAAGGGGGTAGTGGGGATGAAAAACTGTTTTTT
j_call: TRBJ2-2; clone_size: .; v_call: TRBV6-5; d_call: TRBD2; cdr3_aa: CASRRTSGNTGELFF; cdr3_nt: TGTGCCAGCAGACGGACTAGCGGGAACACCGGGGAGCTGTTTTTT
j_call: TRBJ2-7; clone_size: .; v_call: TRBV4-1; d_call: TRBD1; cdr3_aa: CASSQEQGFPYEQYF; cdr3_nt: TGCGCCAGCAGCCAAGAACAGGGGTTCCCCTACGAGCAGTACTTC
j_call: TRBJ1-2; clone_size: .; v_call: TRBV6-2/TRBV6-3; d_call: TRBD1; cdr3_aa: CASSYPTGTEKAFNGYTF; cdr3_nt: TGTGCCAGCAGTTACCCGACAGGGACAGAGAAAGCCTTTAATGGCTACACCTTC
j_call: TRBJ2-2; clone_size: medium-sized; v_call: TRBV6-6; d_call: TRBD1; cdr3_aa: CASSFTGGTGELFF; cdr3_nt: TGTGCCAGCAGTTTTACAGGGGGTACCGGGGAGCTGTTTTTT
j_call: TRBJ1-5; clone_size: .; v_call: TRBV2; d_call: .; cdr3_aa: CASRKGGHDQPQHF; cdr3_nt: TGTGCCAGCAGGAAAGGGGGACATGATCAGCCCCAGCATTTT
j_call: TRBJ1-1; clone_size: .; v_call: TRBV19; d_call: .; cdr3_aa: CASSIDSGSGEAFF; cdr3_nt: TGTGCCAGTAGTATAGATTCGGGATCGGGGGAAGCTTTCTTT
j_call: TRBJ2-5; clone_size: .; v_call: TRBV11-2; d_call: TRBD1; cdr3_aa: CASSLVGGNTQYF; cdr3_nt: TGTGCCAGCAGCTTAGTAGGGGGCAATACCCAGTACTTC
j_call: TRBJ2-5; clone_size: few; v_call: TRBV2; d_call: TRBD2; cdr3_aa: CASRASGASQTQYF; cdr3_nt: TGTGCCAGCAGAGCTAGCGGGGCCTCGCAGACCCAGTACTTC
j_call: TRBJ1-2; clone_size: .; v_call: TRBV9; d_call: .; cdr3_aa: CASSPRHTF; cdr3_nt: TGTGCCAGCAGCCCGCGCCACACCTTC
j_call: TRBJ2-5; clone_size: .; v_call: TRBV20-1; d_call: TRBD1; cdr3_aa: CSATDRETQYF; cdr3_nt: TGCAGTGCTACGGACAGGGAGACCCAGTACTTC
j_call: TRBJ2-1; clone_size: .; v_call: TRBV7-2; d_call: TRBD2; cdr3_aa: CASSTRTSGLNEQFF; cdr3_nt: TGTGCCAGCAGCACCAGGACTAGCGGTCTTAATGAGCAGTTCTTC
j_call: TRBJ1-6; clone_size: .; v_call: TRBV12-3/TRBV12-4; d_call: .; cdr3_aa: CASSYHNSPLHF; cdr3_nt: TGTGCCAGCAGCTACCATAATTCACCCCTCCACTTT
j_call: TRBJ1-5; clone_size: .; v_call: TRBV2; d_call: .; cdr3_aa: CASTGWDYSNQPQHF; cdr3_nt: TGTGCCAGCACGGGGTGGGATTATAGCAATCAGCCCCAGCATTTT
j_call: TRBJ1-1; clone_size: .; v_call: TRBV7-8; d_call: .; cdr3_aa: CASSLDVSYTEAFF; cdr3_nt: TGTGCCAGCAGCTTAGACGTCAGTTACACTGAAGCTTTCTTT
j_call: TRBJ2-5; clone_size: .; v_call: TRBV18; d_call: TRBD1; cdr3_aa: CASSPDRGRQETQYF; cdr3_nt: TGTGCCAGCTCACCCGACAGGGGTCGCCAAGAGACCCAGTACTTC
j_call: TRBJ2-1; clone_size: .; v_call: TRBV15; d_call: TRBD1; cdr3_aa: CATSGQGAVGRFEQFF; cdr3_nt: TGTGCCACCAGCGGACAGGGGGCGGTCGGTCGGTTCGAGCAGTTCTTC
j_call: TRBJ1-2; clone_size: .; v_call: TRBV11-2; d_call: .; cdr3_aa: CASSYDSGGIGGYTF; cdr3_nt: TGTGCCAGCAGCTACGACTCCGGGGGGATAGGGGGCTACACCTTC
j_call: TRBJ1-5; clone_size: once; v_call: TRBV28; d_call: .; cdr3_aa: CASIRRGRVNQPQHF; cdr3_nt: TGTGCCAGCATTCGCAGGGGCAGGGTTAATCAGCCCCAGCATTTT
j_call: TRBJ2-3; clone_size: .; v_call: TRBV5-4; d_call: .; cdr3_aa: CASSSYSPDTQYF; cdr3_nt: TGTGCCAGCAGCTCCTACAGTCCAGATACGCAGTATTTT
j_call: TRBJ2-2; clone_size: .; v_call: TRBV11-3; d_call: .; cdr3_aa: CASSDATRTAGELFF; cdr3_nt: TGTGCCAGCAGCGATGCGACTAGGACCGCCGGGGAGCTGTTTTTT
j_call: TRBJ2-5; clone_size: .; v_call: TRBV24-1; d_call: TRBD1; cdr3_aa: CATSDAQGIQETQYF; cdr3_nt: TGTGCCACCAGTGACGCACAGGGGATCCAAGAGACCCAGTACTTC
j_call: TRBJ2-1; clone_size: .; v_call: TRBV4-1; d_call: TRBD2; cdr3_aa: CASRAGGTHNEQFF; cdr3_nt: TGCGCCAGCAGAGCGGGGGGGACCCACAATGAGCAGTTCTTC
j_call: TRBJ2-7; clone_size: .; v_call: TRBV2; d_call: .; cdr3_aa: CASRGAGLYEQYF; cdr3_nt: TGTGCCAGCAGGGGGGCAGGATTGTACGAGCAGTACTTC
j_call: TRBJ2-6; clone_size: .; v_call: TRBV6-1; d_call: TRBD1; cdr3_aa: CASSARDRGNEGANVLTF; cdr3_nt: TGTGCCAGCAGTGCCCGGGACAGGGGAAACGAGGGGGCCAACGTCCTGACTTTC
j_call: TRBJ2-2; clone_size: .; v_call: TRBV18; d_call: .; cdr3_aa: CASSPSGAHSTGELFF; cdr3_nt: TGTGCCAGCTCACCATCAGGGGCGCATAGCACCGGGGAGCTGTTTTTT
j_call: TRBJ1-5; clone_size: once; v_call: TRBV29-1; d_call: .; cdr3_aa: CSGGGFNQPQHF; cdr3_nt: TGCAGCGGTGGGGGGTTCAATCAGCCCCAGCATTTT
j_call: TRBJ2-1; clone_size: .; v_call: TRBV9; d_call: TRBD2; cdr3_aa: CASSVRTSGTYNEQFF; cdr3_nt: TGTGCCAGCAGCGTTCGGACTAGCGGGACTTACAATGAGCAGTTCTTC
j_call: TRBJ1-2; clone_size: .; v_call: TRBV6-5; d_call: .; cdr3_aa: CASSYGGVGYTF; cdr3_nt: TGTGCCAGCAGTTACGGGGGGGTTGGCTACACCTTC
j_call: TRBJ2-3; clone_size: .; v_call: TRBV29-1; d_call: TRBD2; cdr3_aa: CSAQRRLAGVSDTQYF; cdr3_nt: TGCAGCGCCCAAAGACGCCTAGCGGGAGTCTCAGATACGCAGTATTTT
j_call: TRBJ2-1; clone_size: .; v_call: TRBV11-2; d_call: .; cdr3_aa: CASSLIVGDYNEQFF; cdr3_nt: TGTGCCAGCAGCTTAATTGTCGGAGACTACAATGAGCAGTTCTTC
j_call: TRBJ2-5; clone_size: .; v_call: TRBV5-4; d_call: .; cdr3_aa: CASSLGQRKTEETQYF; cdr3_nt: TGTGCCAGCAGCTTGGGACAGCGAAAAACGGAAGAGACCCAGTACTTC
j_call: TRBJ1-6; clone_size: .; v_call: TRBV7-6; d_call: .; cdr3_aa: CASSLGGAQGASPLHF; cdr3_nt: TGTGCCAGCAGCTTAGGGGGAGCACAGGGAGCTTCACCCCTCCACTTT
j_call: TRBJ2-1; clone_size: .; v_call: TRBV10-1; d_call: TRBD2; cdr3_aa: CASASSGRAREQFF; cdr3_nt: TGCGCCAGCGCCAGCAGCGGGAGGGCCCGTGAGCAGTTCTTC
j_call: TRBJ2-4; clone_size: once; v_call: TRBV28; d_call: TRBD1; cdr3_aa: CASSSQGAQRNIQYF; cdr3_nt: TGTGCCAGCAGTTCACAGGGGGCGCAGAGAAACATTCAGTACTTC
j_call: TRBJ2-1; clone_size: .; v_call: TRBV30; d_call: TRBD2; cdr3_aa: CAWSLADEQFF; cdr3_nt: TGTGCCTGGTCTCTAGCGGATGAGCAGTTCTTC
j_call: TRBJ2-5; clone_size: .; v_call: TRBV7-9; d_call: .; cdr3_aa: CASSLDSQETQYF; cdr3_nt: TGTGCCAGCAGCTTAGACAGCCAAGAGACCCAGTACTTC
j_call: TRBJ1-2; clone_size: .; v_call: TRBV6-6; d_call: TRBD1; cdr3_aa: CASSRPGQVGGYTF; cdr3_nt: TGTGCCAGCAGTCGCCCGGGACAGGTTGGTGGCTACACCTTC
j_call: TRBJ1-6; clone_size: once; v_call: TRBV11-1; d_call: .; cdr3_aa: CASSSQNSPLHF; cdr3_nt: TGTGCCAGCAGCTCCCAGAATTCACCCCTCCACTTT
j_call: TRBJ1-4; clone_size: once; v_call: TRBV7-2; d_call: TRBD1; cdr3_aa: CASSFGDRVFGGLFF; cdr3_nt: TGTGCCAGCAGCTTTGGAGACAGGGTATTTGGTGGACTGTTTTTT
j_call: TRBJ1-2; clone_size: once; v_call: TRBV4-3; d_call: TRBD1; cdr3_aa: CASSPDRGRGANYGYTF; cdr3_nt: TGCGCCAGCAGCCCGGACAGGGGTAGGGGGGCTAACTATGGCTACACCTTC
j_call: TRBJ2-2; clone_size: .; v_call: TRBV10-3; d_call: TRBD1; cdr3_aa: CAMGRDRSSGELFF; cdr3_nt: TGTGCCATGGGCCGGGACAGGTCTTCCGGGGAGCTGTTTTTT